This is a list of T cell receptor beta chains from one sample in a study of a mutant IDH1 vaccine in newly diagnosed glioma. Generated by immunoSEQ multiplex PCR, the TCRdb table keeps only in-frame clones and is missing some. Among approximately 82,000 clones listed, over 75% were seen once. No antigens are known for them. The sample here was PBMCs, taken from a glioma patient whose treatment included an IDH1 peptide vaccine. The receptors were gathered from a man aged 25 to 40 with glioma. Some clones in this sample may be carry-over from other donors' samples. Both conserved end residues are part of each CDR3. The order of the fields is CDR3 protein, V gene, D gene, J gene. The D gene is left open where the match is weak.

CDR3aa: CASSWEPGEQETQYF
v_gene: TRBV7-9
d_gene: NA
j_gene: TRBJ2-5

CDR3aa: CASKVVAGGTGELFF
v_gene: TRBV6-6
d_gene: TRBD2
j_gene: TRBJ2-2

CDR3aa: CASNGLWESEAFF
v_gene: TRBV19
d_gene: NA
j_gene: TRBJ1-1

CDR3aa: CASRAGGDTIYF
v_gene: TRBV19
d_gene: TRBD1
j_gene: TRBJ1-3

CDR3aa: CASSRGYEQYF
v_gene: TRBV11-2
d_gene: NA
j_gene: TRBJ2-7

CDR3aa: CAWSTQGYYGYTF
v_gene: TRBV30
d_gene: NA
j_gene: TRBJ1-2

CDR3aa: CASSGTGPNTGELFF
v_gene: TRBV2
d_gene: NA
j_gene: TRBJ2-2

CDR3aa: CAISRDPGVGEKLFF
v_gene: TRBV10-3
d_gene: NA
j_gene: TRBJ1-4

CDR3aa: CASSLRTDYSTGELFF
v_gene: TRBV27
d_gene: NA
j_gene: TRBJ2-2

CDR3aa: CASTWGTGEETQYF
v_gene: TRBV5-1
d_gene: TRBD1
j_gene: TRBJ2-5

CDR3aa: CASSKRRYQETQYF
v_gene: TRBV28
d_gene: NA
j_gene: TRBJ2-5

CDR3aa: CASSLSQCWITEAFF
v_gene: TRBV7-3
d_gene: NA
j_gene: TRBJ1-1

CDR3aa: CASSRTVNTEAFF
v_gene: TRBV19
d_gene: NA
j_gene: TRBJ1-1

CDR3aa: CASSTGQETQYF
v_gene: TRBV18
d_gene: TRBD1
j_gene: TRBJ2-5